This TCR beta chain was observed in a study of cytomegalovirus exposure and HLA in healthy donors (dated by TCRdb to about 2017). Concerning the study at large: An earlier analysis of more than 550 of the donors reported 276 Gb of sequence data and approximately 120 million unique TCR beta sequences obtained from around 180 million T cells. Rather than drawing on any new phenotypic data, the later analysis identified candidate immune exposures from TCR beta sequences and the way those sequences occurred across donors. HLA typing covered class I and class II loci at four-digit resolution. About 280 gigabases of sequencing data and around 80 million unique TCR sequences made up an early release that covered about 640 HLA-typed donors. Besides the first cohort of roughly 640 subjects, a separate validation cohort made up of 120 or so different subjects was used. Of the 398 genotyped donors, 70% to 90% were placed in the genetic ancestry cluster associated with self-reported Caucasian donors. Every discovery cohort repertoire had been produced on one sequencing platform. Because of strong linkage in the cohort, a few DR-DQ haplotypes were treated as single units for association and clustering. The aim of the study was to test whether cataloging public T cell receptors could identify signatures of past pathogen exposure. The study combined high-throughput TCR immunosequencing, statistical association of individual TCRs with disease status, and machine learning to predict cytomegalovirus infection status. A later genetic analysis used genome-wide SNP genotypes for 398 of the 666 donors, treating that subset as a discovery cohort. The study used immunosequencing to profile the T cell repertoires of 666 subjects and linked those repertoires to cytomegalovirus serostatus. Among under 450 genotyped donors of the cohort, an average of approximately 240,000 unique TCR beta nucleotide sequences were sequenced per donor, about a sixth of them non-productive. An earlier analysis of around 580 of the donors used high-throughput TCR beta sequencing to judge whether each TCR beta V gene segment behaved as functional or pseudogenic. The number of typed donors differed by locus: about 620-630 for A, B, C, DRB1 and DQB1; some 500 for DQA1; 606 for DPA1; and about 450 for DPB1. In a later analysis, previously published TCR beta repertoires from 500 to 750 donors were re-analyzed and high-resolution HLA genotyping was added so that TCR occurrence patterns could be studied. Alongside the repertoire data, information on donor age, sex, ethnicity and CMV serostatus was compiled.

The research as a whole found: A further reported finding was that TCR beta sequences accurately predicted the HLA-A and HLA-B alleles for most subjects in the first cohort. V-gene and J-gene trimming of TCR beta chains was associated with a missense DCLRE1C variant in a later genetic analysis, and the association was replicated in an independent cohort. Because the 87-base-pair reads could not distinguish some IMGT-functional V segments, including TRBV6-2 and TRBV6-3, those segments were excluded. According to the authors, the approach could potentially be generalized to other disease states and immunological phenotypes. The presence/absence analyses assumed that sequencing depth was roughly uniform across donors, and that assumption may not be true. A later analysis found that HLA-associated TCR beta chains were more clonally expanded and had lower generation probabilities than equally common non-associated chains. Because counts were too low, some 17 rarely observed V segments, including chromosome 9 orphons, were excluded from the earlier analysis of 587 of the donors. In a later genetic analysis, fewer N-insertions in productive TCRs were reported among donors in an Asian-associated ancestry cluster than the approximately 710-donor mean. A later analysis found that most CMV-associated TCR beta chains appeared HLA-restricted, with HLA associations seemingly driven largely by CMV exposure. A later analysis associated 15,000 or so TCR beta sequences with specific HLA alleles at a false discovery rate of 0.05. A later analysis found that TCR association rates varied across HLA loci, with DRB1 alleles showing the most associated TCRs and HLA-C alleles the fewest. A cluster of highly shared sequence variants was judged likely to represent a technical artifact of the sequencing pipeline. While some public TCRs were present in many individuals, most TCR sequences turned up only very rarely across donors. Several of the top co-occurrence clusters appeared to be linked to parvovirus B19, influenza, CMV and Epstein-Barr virus, according to a later analysis. Correlated functional status among segregating V segments might reflect linkage disequilibrium, but an unknown experimental factor could not be ruled out. In vitro tests confirmed that a few of the cytomegalovirus-associated TCR beta chains recognize cytomegalovirus antigens. Broadly in line with IMGT annotations, most TCR beta V segments showed up in productive rearrangements about 87% or about 30% of the time in an earlier analysis of under 700 of the donors. When HLA alleles, especially DR and DQ, strongly co-occurred, attributing TCR associations to individual alleles was difficult. CMV serostatus was the only immune exposure information available for the cohort. Because some donors lacked HLA typing at each locus, the association tests relied only on the typed subset. The cohort was sequenced for TCR beta chains only, and without alpha or paired-chain data the features that could be detected were limited. In the study, around 150 TCR beta chains were listed as associated with cytomegalovirus. In both the original and validation cohorts, the classifier was reported to diagnose cytomegalovirus status with high specificity and sensitivity.

Library method: the immunoSEQ multiplex PCR assay. For the multiplex PCR, a mixture combining 60 forward primers for TCR Vbeta segments and 13 reverse primers for TCR Jbeta segments was used. The CDR3 region of rearranged TCR beta genes was amplified from genomic DNA by a multiplex PCR assay. The amplified TCR beta libraries were sequenced on the Illumina HiSeq System as 87-base-pair reads. The study's processing was this. Across the 600 to 700 repertoires, a later analysis counted some 81 million unique TCR beta chains, some 11 million of which were shared by at least two donors. Raw reads were error-corrected and collapsed into unique sequences by a nearest-neighbor algorithm in which closely related sequences were merged to remove PCR and sequencing errors. Alignment of CDR3 sequences to IMGT reference sequences was used to assign V, D and J gene segments. For a sequence to be retained, a match of at least six nucleotides to both a V gene segment and a J gene segment was required. Rearrangements were classified as productive when the CDR3 lacked stop codons and remained in frame with V and J, and all other rearrangements were classified as non-productive. Following IMGT convention, CDR3 was defined as the stretch from the second conserved V-encoded cysteine up to the conserved J-encoded phenylalanine. The earlier analysis of roughly 590 of the donors excluded any sequence lacking an unambiguous match to a single V gene segment. An earlier analysis of under 750 of the donors called V segments functional above 56.7% productive rearrangements and segregating when the between-donor standard deviation exceeded 5%. A statistical classification framework was built to diagnose cytomegalovirus status from the catalog of TCR beta chain sequences. In a later analysis, V and J genes were assigned by comparing TCR nucleotide sequences against IMGT/GENE-DB human TR gene sequences. A later analysis assigned CDR3 sequences and most-parsimonious VDJ recombination scenarios with the TCRdist pipeline. In a later analysis, every TCR beta chain was defined by the combination of its CDR3 amino acid sequence and its V-gene family, and reads without a unique V-gene family were dropped. A later analysis removed roughly 590 highly shared, low-generation-probability nucleotide sequences to deal with suspected cross-contamination and a sequencing artifact. In a later analysis, a clonal expansion index for each public chain was calculated from normalized within-repertoire ranks of inferred template counts. A later analysis computed generation probabilities with a VDJ recombination model fitted to out-of-frame rearrangements, and checked the results against IGoR. A later analysis scored TCR-TCR, TCR-HLA and TCR-CMV co-occurrence with hypergeometric tests, applying a repertoire-size bias correction to TCR pairs. A later analysis estimated false discovery rates by permuting HLA or CMV assignments 20 times. In a later analysis, co-occurring TCRs were grouped with DBSCAN, and TCRdist sequence similarity was added when clustering was performed within HLA-allele-positive subsets. Co-occurrence clustering excluded repertoires with fewer than 30,000 or more than 120,000 public chains, plus five with anomalous nucleotide sharing. The clones in this table, taken by TCRdb from immuneACCESS, are in-frame only. Not every clone is retained; where verified, under half of the shortfall comes from an unresolved V gene, and the cause of the rest is unknown. The V and J calls and clone size come from that table; D and trimming were worked out from the DNA. The sample includes 120,000 to 150,000 clones, with 68% observed a single time. The ten largest clones add up to roughly 4% of the sample.

This clone was seen more than once but under ten times. Its target antigen remains unknown. No quality values exist for individual bases; no much larger clone is one base distant. The cohort consisted of fewer than 700 healthy bone marrow donors. At the time of sampling, every cohort member was nominally healthy, though immune exposures that went unrecorded were likely present. The donor tested CMV seronegative and was one of the 352 seronegative cohort members. Every donor gave a peripheral blood sample, and the peripheral blood mononuclear cells from that sample were used for TCR beta sequencing. The Qiagen DNeasy Blood Extraction Kit was used to extract genomic DNA from the blood cell samples. The germline V gene supplies CDR1 MNHEY and CDR2 SVGAGI. The CDR3 has 14 amino acids, counting the end cysteine and phenylalanine. Only the CDR3 region is kept as DNA, spanning 42 bases read in frame from base 1. The germline V end is reduced by 4 bases and the J end by 5 bases; junction bases left unmatched: 2.

The clonotype originates from a man in his fifties or sixties in good health and CMV-seronegative. Material for sequencing was PBMCs. The sequence links TRBV6-5 to TRBJ1-6; 7 of the junction bases match TRBD1. The nucleotide sequence reads TGTGCCAGCAGTTGGACAGGCGATAATTCACCCCTCCACTTT. It specifies CASSWTGDNSPLHF.